This T cell receptor beta chain comes out of a study of cytomegalovirus exposure and HLA in healthy donors. Study as a whole: HLA-typed donors were the source of roughly 80 million unique TCRs held in an early data release. Whole-study findings and limits: At a 0.05 false discovery rate, a later analysis found 16,951 TCR beta sequences to be associated with HLA alleles. Prior analysis indicated that the majority of TCR beta V segments exhibited productivity approximately 87% or approximately 30% of the time. Researchers left out some V segments, among them TRBV6-2 and TRBV6-3, as indistinguishable.

Germline CDR1 and CDR2: MDHEN and SYDVKM. The CDR3 spans 14 residues. The V end was cut by 1 base, the J end by 8 bases, with 12 bases between. A multiplex PCR was run with 60 Vbeta primers and 13 Jbeta primers. Measured with immunoSEQ multiplex PCR; TCRdb has only the in-frame clones, and not every one. Found here are around 140,000 clones, approximately 64% of them singletons; the top ten hold roughly 2.5%. Details on this clone: Its antigen is not identified.

The chain carries TRBV28 and TRBJ2-1; a weak D match, TRBD2 (5 bases). The sample was PBMCs. The receptor was isolated from a woman in her thirties or forties in good health and CMV-seronegative. DNA of the CDR3: TGTGCCAGCAGTTTATTGCCGGGGTCGCATGAGCAGTTCTTC. This codes for CASSLLPGSHEQFF.